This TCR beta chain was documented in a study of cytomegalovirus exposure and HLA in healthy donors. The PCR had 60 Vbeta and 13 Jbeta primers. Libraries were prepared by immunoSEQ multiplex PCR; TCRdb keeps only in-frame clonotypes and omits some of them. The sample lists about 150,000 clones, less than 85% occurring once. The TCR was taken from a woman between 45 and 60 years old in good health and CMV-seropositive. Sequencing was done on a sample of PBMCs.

DNA of the CDR3: TGCAGCGTGCAACAGAGTACAACCACAGATACGCAGTATTTT. Translated, it gives CSVQQSTTTDTQYF. The gene calls are TRBV29-1 and TRBJ2-3; D is uncertain. Per germline, CDR1 SQVTM and CDR2 ANQGSEA. Trimming took 6 bases from V and 2 from J, leaving 15 bases between them. This CDR3 spans 14 amino acids.